This T cell receptor beta chain emerged from a study of regulatory T cells in long-lasting Graves disease. Study-wide results and limits: Accuracy may have suffered from the small sample size. Clonotypes that were public and shared totalled 2,500 to 3,500 in persistent patients versus 900 to 1,000 in new patients.

Unmatched junction bases numbered 6, after V lost 4 bases and J lost 2 bases. Germline V CDR1 and CDR2: SGHDT, YYEEEE. The CDR3 sequence is 14 residues long. TCR beta libraries were built with iRepertoire HTBI primers and Arm-PCR of CDR3 regions. TCRdb reanalysed the multiplex PCR reads using MiXCR and keeps one entry per CDR3 protein. The sample lists a few hundred thousand distinct CDR3 sequences, roughly a fifth occurring once. Time point defined: persistent/refractory GD, antithyroid drugs over 5 years with positive TRAb. RNA from PBMCs was the source of the TCR library. One endocrinology department in Xi'an, China, was where patients came from. About this clonotype: Its antigen remains unidentified.

This sequence originates from a female donor with Graves disease. This chain joins TRBV5-6 and TRBJ2-7, with 7 bases aligning to TRBD2. The sample was peripheral blood mononuclear cells (PBMCs), taken when the disease was refractory, from a patient treated with antithyroid drugs. The CDR3 DNA reads TGTGCCAGCAGCGGGAGGGACCGAGCCTACGAGCAGTACTTC. Its translation is CASSGRDRAYEQYF.